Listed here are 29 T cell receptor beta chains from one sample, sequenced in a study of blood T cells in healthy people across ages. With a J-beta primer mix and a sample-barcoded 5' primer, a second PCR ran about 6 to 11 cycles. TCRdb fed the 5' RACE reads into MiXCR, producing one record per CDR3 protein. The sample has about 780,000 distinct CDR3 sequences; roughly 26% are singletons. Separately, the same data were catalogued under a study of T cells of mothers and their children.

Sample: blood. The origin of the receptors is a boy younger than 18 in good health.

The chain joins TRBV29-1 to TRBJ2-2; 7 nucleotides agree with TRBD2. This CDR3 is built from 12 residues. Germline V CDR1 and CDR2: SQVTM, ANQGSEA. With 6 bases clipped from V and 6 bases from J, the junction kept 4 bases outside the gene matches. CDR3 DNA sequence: TGCAGCGTCAAGGGAGGGGCCGGGGAGCTGTTTTTT. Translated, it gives CSVKGGAGELFF.

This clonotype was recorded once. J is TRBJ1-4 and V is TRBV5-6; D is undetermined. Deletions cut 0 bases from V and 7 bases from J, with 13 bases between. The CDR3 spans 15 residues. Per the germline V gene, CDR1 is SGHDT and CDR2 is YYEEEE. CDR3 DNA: TGTGCCAGCAGCTTGGTTTCTGGGCCCGGTGAAAAACTGTTTTTT. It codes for CASSLVSGPGEKLFF.

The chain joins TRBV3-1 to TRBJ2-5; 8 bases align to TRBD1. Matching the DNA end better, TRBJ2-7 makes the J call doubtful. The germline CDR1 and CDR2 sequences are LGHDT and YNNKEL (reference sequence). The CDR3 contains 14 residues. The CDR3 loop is CASSPLDRAYEQYF. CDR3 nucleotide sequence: TGTGCCAGCAGCCCCCTGGACAGGGCCTACGAGCAGTACTTC.

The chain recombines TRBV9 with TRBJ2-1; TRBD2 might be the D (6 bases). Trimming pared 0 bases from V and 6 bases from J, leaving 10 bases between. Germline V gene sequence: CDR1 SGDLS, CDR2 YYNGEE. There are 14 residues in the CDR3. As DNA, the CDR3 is TGTGCCAGCAGCGTAGCTCCACTAGCCAATGAGCAGTTCTTC. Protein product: CASSVAPLANEQFF.

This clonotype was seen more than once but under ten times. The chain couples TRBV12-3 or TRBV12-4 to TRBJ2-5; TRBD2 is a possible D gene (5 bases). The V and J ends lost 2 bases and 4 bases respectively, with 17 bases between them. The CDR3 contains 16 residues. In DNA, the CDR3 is TGTGCCAGCAGTTTAAGCACGGGATTAGGGTTAGAGACCCAGTACTTC. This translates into CASSLSTGLGLETQYF.

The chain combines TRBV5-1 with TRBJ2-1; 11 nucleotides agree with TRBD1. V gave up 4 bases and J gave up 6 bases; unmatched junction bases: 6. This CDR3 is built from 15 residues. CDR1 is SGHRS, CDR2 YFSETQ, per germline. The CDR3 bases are TGCGCCAGCAGCACCGGACAGGGGGCAGGCAATGAGCAGTTCTTC. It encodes CASSTGQGAGNEQFF.

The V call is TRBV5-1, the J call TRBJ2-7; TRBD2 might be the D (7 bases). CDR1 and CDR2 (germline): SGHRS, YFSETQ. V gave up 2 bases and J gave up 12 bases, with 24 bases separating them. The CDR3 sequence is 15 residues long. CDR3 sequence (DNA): TGCGCCAGCAGCTTTTCTGCGGGGGCGGCAAACGGCCTGTACTTC. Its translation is CASSFSAGAANGLYF.

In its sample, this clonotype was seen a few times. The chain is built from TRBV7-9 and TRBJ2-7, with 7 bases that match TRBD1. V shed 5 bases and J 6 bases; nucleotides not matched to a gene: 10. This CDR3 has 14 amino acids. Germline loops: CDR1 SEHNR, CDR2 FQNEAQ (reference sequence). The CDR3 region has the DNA TGTGCCAGCAGCGTAGGCGGACAGGCTGCCGAGCAGTACTTC. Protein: CASSVGGQAAEQYF.

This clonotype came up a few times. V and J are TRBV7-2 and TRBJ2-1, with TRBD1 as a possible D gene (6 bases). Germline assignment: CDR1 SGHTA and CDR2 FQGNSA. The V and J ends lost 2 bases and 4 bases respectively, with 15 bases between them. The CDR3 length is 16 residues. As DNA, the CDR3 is TGTGCCAGCAGCTTACAGATCAAAGGGGGTTACAATGAGCAGTTCTTC. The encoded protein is CASSLQIKGGYNEQFF.

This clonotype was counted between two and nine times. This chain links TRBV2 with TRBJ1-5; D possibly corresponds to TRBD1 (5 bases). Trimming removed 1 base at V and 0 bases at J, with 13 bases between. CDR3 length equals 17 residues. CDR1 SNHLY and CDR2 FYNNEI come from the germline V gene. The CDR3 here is CASSEDRRIYSNQPQHF. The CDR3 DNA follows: TGTGCCAGCAGTGAAGACAGGCGCATATATAGCAATCAGCCCCAGCATTTT.

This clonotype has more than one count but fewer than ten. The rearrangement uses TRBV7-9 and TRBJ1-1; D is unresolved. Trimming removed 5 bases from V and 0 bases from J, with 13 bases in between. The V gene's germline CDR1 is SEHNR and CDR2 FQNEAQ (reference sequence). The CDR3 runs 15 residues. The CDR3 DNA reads TGTGCCAGCAGCGGAGAGGGAACGGTGAACACTGAAGCTTTCTTT. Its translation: CASSGEGTVNTEAFF.

CDR3 DNA: TGTGCCAGCAGTTACACTGAAGCTTTCTTT. Amino acids: CASSYTEAFF. The chain employs TRBV28 and TRBJ1-1, with D unresolved. From germline, CDR1 is MDHEN and CDR2 SYDVKM. The CDR3 is made up of 10 amino acids. Between the trimmed V and J ends, which lost 4 bases and 3 bases, there was a span of 0 bases.

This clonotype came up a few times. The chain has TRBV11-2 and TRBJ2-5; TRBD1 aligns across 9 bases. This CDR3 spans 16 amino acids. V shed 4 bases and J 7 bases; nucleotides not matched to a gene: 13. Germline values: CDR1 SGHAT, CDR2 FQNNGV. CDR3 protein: CASSSHPGQGSGTQYF. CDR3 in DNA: TGTGCCAGCAGCTCACATCCAGGACAGGGGTCAGGGACCCAGTACTTC.

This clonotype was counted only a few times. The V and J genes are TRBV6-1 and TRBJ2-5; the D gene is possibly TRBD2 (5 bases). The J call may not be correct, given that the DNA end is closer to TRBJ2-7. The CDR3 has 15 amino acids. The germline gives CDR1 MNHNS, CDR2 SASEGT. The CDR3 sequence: CASTDVPRATYEQYF. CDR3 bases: TGTGCCAGCACCGACGTTCCGAGGGCAACCTACGAGCAGTACTTC.

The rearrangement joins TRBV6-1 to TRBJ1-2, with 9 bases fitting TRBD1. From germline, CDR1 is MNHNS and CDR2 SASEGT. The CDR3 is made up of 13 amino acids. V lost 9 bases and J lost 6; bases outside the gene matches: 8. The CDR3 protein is CASDTGTGNGYTF. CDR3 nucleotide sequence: TGTGCCAGTGATACCGGGACAGGGAATGGCTACACCTTC.

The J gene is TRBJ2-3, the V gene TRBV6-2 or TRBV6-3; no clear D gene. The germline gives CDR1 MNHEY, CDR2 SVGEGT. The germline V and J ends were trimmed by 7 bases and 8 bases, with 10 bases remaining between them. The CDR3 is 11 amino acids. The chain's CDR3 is CASTADITQYF. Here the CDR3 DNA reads TGTGCCAGCACCGCGGATATTACGCAGTATTTT.

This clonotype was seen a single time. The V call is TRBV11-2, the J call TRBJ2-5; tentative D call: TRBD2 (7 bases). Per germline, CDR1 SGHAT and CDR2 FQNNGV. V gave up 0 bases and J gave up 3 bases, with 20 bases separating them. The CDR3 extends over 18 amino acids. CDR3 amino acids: CASSLDRDWGGTKETQYF. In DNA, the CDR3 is TGTGCCAGCAGCTTAGATCGGGACTGGGGAGGGACAAAAGAGACCCAGTACTTC.

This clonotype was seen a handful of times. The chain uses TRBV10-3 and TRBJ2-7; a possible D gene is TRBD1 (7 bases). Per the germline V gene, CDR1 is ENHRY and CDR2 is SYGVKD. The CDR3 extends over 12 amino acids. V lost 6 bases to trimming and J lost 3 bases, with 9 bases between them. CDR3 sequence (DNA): TGTGCCATCAGGCGGGACAGCTACGAGCAGTACTTC. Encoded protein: CAIRRDSYEQYF.

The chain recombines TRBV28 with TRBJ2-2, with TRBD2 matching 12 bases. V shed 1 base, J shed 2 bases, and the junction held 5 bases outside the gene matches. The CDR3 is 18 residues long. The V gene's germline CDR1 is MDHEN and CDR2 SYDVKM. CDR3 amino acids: CASSLLTSGGVNTGELFF. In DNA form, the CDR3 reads TGTGCCAGCAGTTTATTGACTAGCGGGGGAGTAAACACCGGGGAGCTGTTTTTT.

The CDR3 sequence: CSARDEGVGNTEAFF. The CDR3 region has the DNA TGCAGTGCTAGAGATGAGGGTGTCGGGAACACTGAAGCTTTCTTT. The V and J genes are TRBV20-1 and TRBJ1-1; unclear D gene. The germline V and J ends were trimmed by 0 bases and 1 base, with 12 bases remaining between them. Per the germline V gene, CDR1 is DFQATT and CDR2 is SNEGSKA (reference sequence). The CDR3 runs to 15 residues.

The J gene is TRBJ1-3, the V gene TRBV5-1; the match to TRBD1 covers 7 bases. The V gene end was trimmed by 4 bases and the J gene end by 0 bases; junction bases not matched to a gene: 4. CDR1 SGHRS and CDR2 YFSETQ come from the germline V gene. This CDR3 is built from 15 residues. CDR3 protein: CASSDDRASGNTIYF. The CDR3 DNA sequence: TGCGCCAGCAGCGACGACAGGGCCTCTGGAAACACCATATATTTT. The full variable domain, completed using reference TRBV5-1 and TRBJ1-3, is KAGVTQTPRYLIKTRGQQVTLSCSPISGHRSVSWYQQTPGQGLQFLFEYFSETQRNKGNFPGRFSGRQFSNSRSEMNVSTLELGDSALYLCASSDDRASGNTIYFGEGSWLTVV.

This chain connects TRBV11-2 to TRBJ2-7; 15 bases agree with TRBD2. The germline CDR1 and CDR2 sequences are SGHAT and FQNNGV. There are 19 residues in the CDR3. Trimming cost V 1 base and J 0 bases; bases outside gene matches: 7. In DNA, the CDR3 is TGTGCCAGCAGCTTAGTAGGGACTAGCGGGGGGTCGAGCTCCTACGAGCAGTACTTC. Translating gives CASSLVGTSGGSSSYEQYF. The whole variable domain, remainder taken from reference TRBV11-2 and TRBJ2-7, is EAGVAQSPRYKIIEKRQSVAFWCNPISGHATLYWYQQILGQGPKLLIQFQNNGVVDDSQLPKDRFSAERLKGVDSTLKIQPAKLEDSAVYLCASSLVGTSGGSSSYEQYFGPGTRLTVT.

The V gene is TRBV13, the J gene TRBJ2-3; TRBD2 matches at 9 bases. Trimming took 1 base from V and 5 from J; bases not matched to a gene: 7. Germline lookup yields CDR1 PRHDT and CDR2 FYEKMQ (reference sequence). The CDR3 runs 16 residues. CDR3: CASSLATSGPLDTQYF. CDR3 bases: TGTGCCAGCAGCTTAGCTACTAGCGGGCCCTTAGATACGCAGTATTTT.

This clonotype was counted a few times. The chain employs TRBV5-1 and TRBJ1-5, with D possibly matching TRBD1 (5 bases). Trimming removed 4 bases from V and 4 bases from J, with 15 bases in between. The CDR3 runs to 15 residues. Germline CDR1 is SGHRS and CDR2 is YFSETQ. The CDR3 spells CASSPLPGGNQPQHF. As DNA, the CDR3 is TGCGCCAGCAGCCCCCTACCCGGGGGAAATCAGCCCCAGCATTTT. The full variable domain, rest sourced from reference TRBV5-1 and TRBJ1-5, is KAGVTQTPRYLIKTRGQQVTLSCSPISGHRSVSWYQQTPGQGLQFLFEYFSETQRNKGNFPGRFSGRQFSNSRSEMNVSTLELGDSALYLCASSPLPGGNQPQHFGDGTRLSIL.

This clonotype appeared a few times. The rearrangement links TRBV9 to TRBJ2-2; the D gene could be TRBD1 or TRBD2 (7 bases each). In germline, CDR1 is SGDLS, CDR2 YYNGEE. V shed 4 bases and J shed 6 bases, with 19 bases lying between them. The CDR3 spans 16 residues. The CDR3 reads CASSPGGEGMAGELFF. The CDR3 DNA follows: TGTGCCAGCAGCCCAGGGGGGGAGGGTATGGCCGGGGAGCTGTTTTTT. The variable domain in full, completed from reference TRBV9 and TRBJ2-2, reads DSGVTQTPKHLITATGQRVTLRCSPRSGDLSVYWYQQSLDQGLQFLIQYYNGEERAKGNILERFSAQQFPDLHSELNLSSLELGDSALYFCASSPGGEGMAGELFFGEGSRLTVL.

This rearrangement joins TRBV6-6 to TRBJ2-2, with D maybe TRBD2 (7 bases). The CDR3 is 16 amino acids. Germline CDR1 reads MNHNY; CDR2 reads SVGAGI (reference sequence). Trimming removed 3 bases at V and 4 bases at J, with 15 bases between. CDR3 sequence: CASSYGRGDGTGELFF. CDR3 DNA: TGTGCCAGCAGTTATGGGAGGGGGGACGGCACCGGGGAGCTGTTTTTT.

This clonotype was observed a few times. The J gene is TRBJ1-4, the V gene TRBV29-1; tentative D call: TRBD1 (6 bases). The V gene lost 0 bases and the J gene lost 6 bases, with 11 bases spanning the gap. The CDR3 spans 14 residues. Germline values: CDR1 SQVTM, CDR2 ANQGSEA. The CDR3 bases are TGCAGCGTTGAAGAAGGAGGGGGGGATGAAAAACTGTTTTTT. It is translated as CSVEEGGGDEKLFF. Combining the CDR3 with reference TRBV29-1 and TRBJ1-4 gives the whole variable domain SAVISQKPSRDICQRGTSLTIQCQVDSQVTMMFWYRQQPGQSLTLIATANQGSEATYESGFVIDKFPISRPNLTFSTLTVSNMSPEDSSIYLCSVEEGGGDEKLFFGSGTQLSVL.

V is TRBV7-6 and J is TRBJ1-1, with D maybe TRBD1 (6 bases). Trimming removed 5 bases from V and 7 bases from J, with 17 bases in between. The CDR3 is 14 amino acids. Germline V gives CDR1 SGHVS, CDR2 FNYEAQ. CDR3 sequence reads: CASSPQTGSVEAFF. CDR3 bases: TGTGCCAGCAGCCCCCAGACAGGTTCAGTTGAAGCTTTCTTT.

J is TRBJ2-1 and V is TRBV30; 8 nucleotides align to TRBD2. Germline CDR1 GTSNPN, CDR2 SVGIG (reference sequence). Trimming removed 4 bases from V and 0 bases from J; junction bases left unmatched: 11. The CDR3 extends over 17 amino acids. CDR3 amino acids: CAWTGGFLSSSYNEQFF. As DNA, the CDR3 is TGTGCCTGGACGGGAGGGTTTCTTTCTAGCTCCTACAATGAGCAGTTCTTC.